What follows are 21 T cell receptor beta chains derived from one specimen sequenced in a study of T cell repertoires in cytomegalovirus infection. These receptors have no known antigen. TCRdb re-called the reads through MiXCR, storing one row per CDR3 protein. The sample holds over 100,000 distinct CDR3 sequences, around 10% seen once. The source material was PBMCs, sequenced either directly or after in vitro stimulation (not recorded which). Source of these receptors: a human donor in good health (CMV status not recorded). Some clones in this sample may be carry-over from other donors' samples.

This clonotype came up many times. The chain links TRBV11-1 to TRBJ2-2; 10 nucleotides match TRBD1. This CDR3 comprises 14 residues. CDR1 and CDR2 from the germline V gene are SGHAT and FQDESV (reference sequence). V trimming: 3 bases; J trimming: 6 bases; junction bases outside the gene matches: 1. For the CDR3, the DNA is TGTGCCAGCAGCTTGGGACAGGGGTCCGGGGAGCTGTTTTTT. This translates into CASSLGQGSGELFF.

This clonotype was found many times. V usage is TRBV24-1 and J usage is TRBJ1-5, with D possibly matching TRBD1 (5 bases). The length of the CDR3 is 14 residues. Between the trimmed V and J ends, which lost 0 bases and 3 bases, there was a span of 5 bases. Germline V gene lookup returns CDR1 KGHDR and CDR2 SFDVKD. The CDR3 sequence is CATSDLGTNQPQHF. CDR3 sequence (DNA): TGTGCCACCAGTGATTTGGGGACCAATCAGCCCCAGCATTTT.

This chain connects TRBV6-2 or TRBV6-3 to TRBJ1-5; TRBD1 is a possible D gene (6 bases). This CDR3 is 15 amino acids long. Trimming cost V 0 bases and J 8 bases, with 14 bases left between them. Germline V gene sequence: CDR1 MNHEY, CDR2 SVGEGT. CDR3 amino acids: CASSYSIDRLKPQHF. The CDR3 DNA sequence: TGTGCCAGCAGTTACTCGATTGACAGGCTAAAGCCCCAGCATTTT.

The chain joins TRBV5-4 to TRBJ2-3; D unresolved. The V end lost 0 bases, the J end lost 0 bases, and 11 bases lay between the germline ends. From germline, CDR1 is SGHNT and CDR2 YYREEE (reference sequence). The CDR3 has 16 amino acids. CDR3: CASSLGPESSTDTQYF. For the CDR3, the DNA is TGTGCCAGCAGCTTGGGGCCTGAATCTAGCACAGATACGCAGTATTTT.

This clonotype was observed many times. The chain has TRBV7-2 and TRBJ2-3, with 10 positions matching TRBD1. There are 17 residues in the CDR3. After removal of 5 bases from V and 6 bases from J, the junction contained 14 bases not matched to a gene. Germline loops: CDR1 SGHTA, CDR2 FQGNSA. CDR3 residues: CASSGLGTGVWLDTQYF. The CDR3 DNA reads TGTGCCAGCAGCGGACTCGGGACAGGGGTATGGTTGGATACGCAGTATTTT.

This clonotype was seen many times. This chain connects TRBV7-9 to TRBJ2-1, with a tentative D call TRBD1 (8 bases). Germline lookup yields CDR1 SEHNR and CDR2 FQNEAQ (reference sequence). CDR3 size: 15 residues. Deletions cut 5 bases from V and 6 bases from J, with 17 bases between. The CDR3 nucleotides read TGTGCCAGCAGCCCCGCACAGGGGGGGGGCAATGAGCAGTTCTTC. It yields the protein CASSPAQGGGNEQFF.

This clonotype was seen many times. This chain's CDR3 is CASSLSTSGIFNEQFF. For the CDR3, the DNA is TGTGCCAGCAGCCTCTCGACTAGCGGGATATTTAATGAGCAGTTCTTC. This sequence joins TRBV7-2 and TRBJ2-1, with 11 bases identical to TRBD2. The CDR3 contains 16 residues. CDR1 and CDR2 (germline): SGHTA, FQGNSA. With V trimmed by 5 bases and J by 7 bases, 10 bases remained unmatched. The entire variable domain, with the rest obtained from reference TRBV7-2 and TRBJ2-1, is as follows: GAGVSQSPSNKVTEKGKDVELRCDPISGHTALYWYRQSLGQGLEFLIYFQGNSAPDKSGLPSDRFSAERTGGSVSTLTIQRTQQEDSAVYLCASSLSTSGIFNEQFFGPGTRLTVL.

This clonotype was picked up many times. The CDR3 bases are TGTGCCAGCAGCCCCAGGACCATCCAAGAGACCCAGTACTTC. Amino acids: CASSPRTIQETQYF. The chain links TRBV7-2 to TRBJ2-5; D call uncertain. V was cut by 5 bases and J by 1 base, with 11 bases left in between. Germline CDR1 reads SGHTA; CDR2 reads FQGNSA. This CDR3 is built from 14 residues.

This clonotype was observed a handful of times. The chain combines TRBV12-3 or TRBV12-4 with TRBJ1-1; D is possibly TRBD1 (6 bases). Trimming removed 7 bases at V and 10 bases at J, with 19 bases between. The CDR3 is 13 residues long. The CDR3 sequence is CASTPTGPTGAFF. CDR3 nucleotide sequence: TGTGCCAGCACTCCGACAGGACCTACGGGAGCTTTCTTT.

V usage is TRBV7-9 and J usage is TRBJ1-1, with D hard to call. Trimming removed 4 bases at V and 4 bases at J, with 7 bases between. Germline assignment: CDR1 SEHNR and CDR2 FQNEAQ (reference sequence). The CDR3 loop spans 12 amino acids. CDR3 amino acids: CASSSESTEAFF. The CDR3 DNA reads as TGTGCCAGCAGCTCAGAGAGCACTGAAGCTTTCTTT.

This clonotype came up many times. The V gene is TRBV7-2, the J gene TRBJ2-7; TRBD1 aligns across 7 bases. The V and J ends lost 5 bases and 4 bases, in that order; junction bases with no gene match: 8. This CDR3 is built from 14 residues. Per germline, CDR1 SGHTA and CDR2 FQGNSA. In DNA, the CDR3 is TGTGCCAGCAGCCTTACAGGGGTCGGGTACGAGCAGTACTTC. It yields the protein CASSLTGVGYEQYF. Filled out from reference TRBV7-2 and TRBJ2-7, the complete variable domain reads GAGVSQSPSNKVTEKGKDVELRCDPISGHTALYWYRQSLGQGLEFLIYFQGNSAPDKSGLPSDRFSAERTGGSVSTLTIQRTQQEDSAVYLCASSLTGVGYEQYFGPGTRLTVT.

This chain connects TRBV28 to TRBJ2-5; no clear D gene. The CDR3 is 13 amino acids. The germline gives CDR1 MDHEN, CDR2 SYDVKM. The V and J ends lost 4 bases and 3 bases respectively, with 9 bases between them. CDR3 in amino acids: CASSSRREETQYF. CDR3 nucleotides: TGTGCCAGCAGTTCTCGCAGAGAAGAGACCCAGTACTTC. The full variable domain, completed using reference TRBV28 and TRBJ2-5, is DVKVTQSSRYLVKRTGEKVFLECVQDMDHENMFWYRQDPGLGLRLIYFSYDVKMKEKGDIPEGYSVSREKKERFSLILESASTNQTSMYLCASSSRREETQYFGPGTRLLVL.

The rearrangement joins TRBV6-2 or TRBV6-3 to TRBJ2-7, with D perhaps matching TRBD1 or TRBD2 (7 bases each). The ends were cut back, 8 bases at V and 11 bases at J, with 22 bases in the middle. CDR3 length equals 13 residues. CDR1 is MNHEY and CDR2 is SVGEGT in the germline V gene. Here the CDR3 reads CASRTGGSEKEYF. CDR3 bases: TGTGCCAGCCGGACAGGCGGGAGTGAGAAGGAGTACTTC.

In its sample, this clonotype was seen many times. The DNA for the CDR3 is TGCGCCAGCAGCCAAGATTACCGGCAGTACAATGAGCAGTTCTTC. This gives the protein CASSQDYRQYNEQFF. The gene calls are TRBV4-3 and TRBJ2-1, with no clear D. The V end was cut by 0 bases, the J end by 4 bases, with 10 bases between. The CDR3 contains 15 residues. Germline V gives CDR1 LGHNA, CDR2 YSLEER.

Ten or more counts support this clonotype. As DNA, the CDR3 is TGTGCCAGCAGCAACAGGCGCTTTACCGAAAAACTGTTTTTT. Protein sequence: CASSNRRFTEKLFF. The chain recombines TRBV7-2 with TRBJ1-4, with D tentatively TRBD1 (5 bases). Germline V CDR1 and CDR2: SGHTA, FQGNSA. V was shortened by 5 bases and J by 8 bases, with 15 bases between the two germline ends. This CDR3 is 14 amino acids long. The complete variable domain, with remaining parts taken from reference TRBV7-2 and TRBJ1-4, reads GAGVSQSPSNKVTEKGKDVELRCDPISGHTALYWYRQSLGQGLEFLIYFQGNSAPDKSGLPSDRFSAERTGGSVSTLTIQRTQQEDSAVYLCASSNRRFTEKLFFGSGTQLSVL.

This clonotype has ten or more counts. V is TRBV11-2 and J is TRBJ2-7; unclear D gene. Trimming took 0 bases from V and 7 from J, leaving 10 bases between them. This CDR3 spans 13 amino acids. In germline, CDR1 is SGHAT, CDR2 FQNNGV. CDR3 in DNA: TGTGCCAGCAGCTTAGATAACCTCGTAGAGCAGTACTTC. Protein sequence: CASSLDNLVEQYF. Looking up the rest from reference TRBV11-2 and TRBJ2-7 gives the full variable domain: EAGVAQSPRYKIIEKRQSVAFWCNPISGHATLYWYQQILGQGPKLLIQFQNNGVVDDSQLPKDRFSAERLKGVDSTLKIQPAKLEDSAVYLCASSLDNLVEQYFGPGTRLTVT.

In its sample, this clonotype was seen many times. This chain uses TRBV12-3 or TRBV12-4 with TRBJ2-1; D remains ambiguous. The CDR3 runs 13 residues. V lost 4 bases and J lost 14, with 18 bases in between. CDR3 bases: TGTGCCAGCAGTTCGACTCCTGATTTAAGGGAGTTCTTC. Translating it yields CASSSTPDLREFF.

CDR3 in amino acids: CATSRTSGSHNEQFF. The CDR3, as DNA: TGTGCCACCAGCAGGACTAGCGGGAGTCATAATGAGCAGTTCTTC. The chain combines TRBV15 with TRBJ2-1; 12 nucleotides align to TRBD2. After removal of 3 bases from V and 7 bases from J, the junction contained 4 bases not matched to a gene. The CDR3 consists of 15 residues. Germline V gene lookup returns CDR1 LNHNV and CDR2 YYDKDF (reference sequence).

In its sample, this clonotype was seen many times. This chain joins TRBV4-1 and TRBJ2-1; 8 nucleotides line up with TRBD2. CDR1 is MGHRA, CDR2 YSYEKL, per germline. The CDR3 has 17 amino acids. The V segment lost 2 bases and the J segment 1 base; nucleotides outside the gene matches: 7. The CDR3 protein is CASSQLIAGGSYNEQFF. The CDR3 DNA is TGCGCCAGCAGCCAACTAATTGCGGGAGGATCCTACAATGAGCAGTTCTTC.

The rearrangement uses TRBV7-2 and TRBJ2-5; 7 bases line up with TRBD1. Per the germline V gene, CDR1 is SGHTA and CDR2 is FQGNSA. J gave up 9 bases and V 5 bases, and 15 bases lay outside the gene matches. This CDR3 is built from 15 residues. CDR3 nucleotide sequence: TGTGCCAGCAGCATATTTACAGGGGACCCAGGGGCCCAGTACTTC. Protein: CASSIFTGDPGAQYF.

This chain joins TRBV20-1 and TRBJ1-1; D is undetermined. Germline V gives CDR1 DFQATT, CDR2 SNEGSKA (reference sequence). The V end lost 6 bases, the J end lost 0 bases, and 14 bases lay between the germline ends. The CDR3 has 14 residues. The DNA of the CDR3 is TGCAGTGCCCGCCCCCCCGGGCTGAACACTGAAGCTTTCTTT. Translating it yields CSARPPGLNTEAFF.